The 31 T cell receptor beta chains below come from one sample, sequenced in a study of response to subunit inactivated influenza vaccine. A single record per CDR3 protein comes from TCRdb applying MiXCR to the RT-PCR reads. The repertoire holds 500,000 to 650,000 distinct CDR3 sequences, approximately 7.6% seen once, with approximately 12% in the top ten. Sequenced here: PBMCs from blood, sampled 23 months after vaccination. Receptor source: a man aged 50 to 69 who received an inactivated influenza vaccine.

This clonotype has just a few counts. CDR3 loop: CASGLVGPYTGELFF. The CDR3, as DNA: TGTGCTAGTGGTTTGGTCGGTCCATACACCGGGGAGCTGTTTTTT. The chain links TRBV12-5 to TRBJ2-2; no clear D gene. Looked up from germline, CDR1 is LGHNT and CDR2 is FRNRAP. V was trimmed by 0 bases and J by 3 bases, leaving 8 bases between them. There are 15 residues in the CDR3.

The sample holds a few counts of this clonotype. This chain links TRBV20-1 with TRBJ1-1; TRBD1 matches 8 bases. Per germline, CDR1 DFQATT and CDR2 SNEGSKA (reference sequence). The junction had 5 bases not matched to a gene; V was cut back by 6 bases and J by 2 bases. The CDR3 runs to 13 residues. The CDR3 DNA sequence: TGCAGTGCAGGCGGACAGGGCAACACTGAAGCTTTCTTT. Translation: CSAGGQGNTEAFF.

This clonotype was seen repeatedly, ten times or more. The V and J genes are TRBV10-3 and TRBJ2-2, with D tentatively TRBD2 (5 bases). CDR1 and CDR2 from the germline V gene are ENHRY and SYGVKD. This CDR3 is 17 amino acids long. The V and J ends lost 0 bases and 7 bases respectively, with 18 bases between them. Written as DNA, the CDR3 is TGTGCCATCAGTGAGTCTAGGACTGCTAGGCCCGACGGGGAGCTGTTTTTT. Protein sequence: CAISESRTARPDGELFF.

This clonotype appeared many times. The CDR3 DNA is TGCAGTGCTAGTTTAGTGTCAGGGGAGCCCGGGGAGCTGTTTTTT. Amino acid sequence: CSASLVSGEPGELFF. V usage is TRBV20-1 and J usage is TRBJ2-2, with a weak D call TRBD1 (6 bases). The germline gives CDR1 DFQATT, CDR2 SNEGSKA (reference sequence). The CDR3 covers 15 residues. The V end was cut by 3 bases, the J end by 6 bases, with 17 bases between.

This clonotype came up a few times. The chain links TRBV6-2 or TRBV6-3 to TRBJ2-4; no definite D call. The CDR3 is 13 residues long. The germline V and J ends were trimmed by 2 bases and 5 bases, with 7 bases remaining between them. Germline V gives CDR1 MNHEY, CDR2 SVGEGT. CDR3 region: CASSYGTQNIQYF. The DNA of the CDR3 is TGTGCCAGCAGTTACGGCACGCAAAACATTCAGTACTTC.

The J gene is TRBJ2-2, the V gene TRBV5-1; 7 bases are shared with TRBD1. Germline CDR1 is SGHRS and CDR2 is YFSETQ. The V and J ends lost 5 bases and 0 bases, in that order; junction bases with no gene match: 4. The CDR3 has 15 amino acids. CDR3 loop: CASRRQGANTGELFF. CDR3 coding DNA: TGCGCCAGCAGACGACAGGGCGCGAACACCGGGGAGCTGTTTTTT.

This clonotype was found a few times. V and J are TRBV18 and TRBJ2-3, with TRBD1 as a possible D gene (6 bases). There are 15 residues in the CDR3. The germline gives CDR1 KGHSH, CDR2 LQKENI. The ends were cut back, 5 bases at V and 3 bases at J, with 15 bases in the middle. As DNA, the CDR3 is TGTGCCAGCTCAACCAATCTCAGGGGAACAGATACGCAGTATTTT. Its protein product is CASSTNLRGTDTQYF.

This clonotype was detected ten times or more. The rearrangement links TRBV18 to TRBJ2-7; 15 bases map to TRBD2. J gave up 4 bases and V 2 bases, and 6 bases lay outside the gene matches. Germline CDR1 and CDR2: KGHSH and LQKENI. CDR3 length: 17 amino acids. The CDR3 spells CASSPSGLAGGPYEQYF. The CDR3, as DNA: TGTGCCAGCTCACCATCTGGACTAGCGGGAGGGCCGTACGAGCAGTACTTC.

This clonotype came up a few times. The rearrangement uses TRBV25-1 and TRBJ2-7, with 9 positions matching TRBD1. Germline V CDR1 and CDR2: MGHDK, SYGVNS. Germline trimming cut 7 bases from V and 1 base from J; bases unmatched to any gene: 5. The CDR3 consists of 14 residues. This CDR3 is CASKTGGASYEQYF. The CDR3 region has the DNA TGTGCCAGCAAAACAGGGGGCGCGTCCTACGAGCAGTACTTC.

This chain connects TRBV3-1 to TRBJ2-7; TRBD1 aligns across 8 bases. CDR1 is LGHDT and CDR2 is YNNKEL in the germline V gene (reference sequence). Germline trimming cut 5 bases from V and 3 bases from J; bases unmatched to any gene: 9. CDR3 size: 15 residues. The CDR3 nucleotides are TGTGCCAGCAGCATCCGGACAGGGAGAAACTACGAGCAGTACTTC. It encodes CASSIRTGRNYEQYF.

V usage is TRBV24-1 and J usage is TRBJ2-2, with no clear D. Per the germline V gene, CDR1 is KGHDR and CDR2 is SFDVKD. V was trimmed by 5 bases and J by 4 bases, leaving 7 bases between them. The CDR3 is 13 amino acids. The CDR3 reads CATSVHTTGELFF. The CDR3 nucleotides are TGTGCCACCAGTGTCCATACCACCGGGGAGCTGTTTTTT.

This clonotype occurred many times. The rearrangement uses TRBV4-3 and TRBJ1-2; a possible D gene is TRBD1 (5 bases). This CDR3 comprises 20 residues. Trimming shortened V by 0 bases and J by 1 base, and 24 bases separated the two germline ends. The germline gives CDR1 LGHNA, CDR2 YSLEER. CDR3 sequence: CASSQDRGSYRDGDNYGYTF. DNA for the CDR3: TGCGCCAGCAGCCAAGATCGAGGCTCCTACCGGGACGGAGATAACTATGGCTACACCTTC.

This chain uses TRBV28 with TRBJ2-1, with D tentatively TRBD2 (6 bases). Germline CDR1 is MDHEN and CDR2 is SYDVKM. The CDR3 covers 13 residues. Trimming shortened V by 3 bases and J by 8 bases, and 11 bases separated the two germline ends. In nucleotides, the CDR3 is TGTGCCAGCAGTTTCGGGAGTTGGGATGAGCAGTTCTTC. The encoded protein is CASSFGSWDEQFF.

This chain links TRBV9 with TRBJ2-7; TRBD2 matches at 15 bases. V was clipped by 4 bases and J by 5 bases; unmatched bases: 10. Germline CDR1 is SGDLS and CDR2 is YYNGEE. The CDR3 consists of 17 residues. The CDR3 DNA sequence: TGTGCCAGCAGCCGCTCCGGGACTAGCGGGGGGATGGACGAGCAGTACTTC. Protein sequence: CASSRSGTSGGMDEQYF.

This clonotype has ten or more counts. A much larger clone is a single base away; this may be a read error. The genes are TRBV6-5 and TRBJ1-1, with D unresolved. CDR1 and CDR2 from the germline V gene are MNHEY and SVGAGI. Trimming took 2 bases from V and 1 from J, leaving 8 bases between them. This CDR3 comprises 14 residues. The DNA of the CDR3 is TGTGCCAGCAGTTACCGGACGGGGAACACTGAAGCTTTCTTT. It codes for CASSYRTGNTEAFF.

Only a few counts were recorded for this clonotype. The chain joins TRBV6-2 or TRBV6-3 to TRBJ2-1, with 7 bases fitting TRBD2. This CDR3 spans 15 amino acids. Trimming cost V 5 bases and J 2 bases; bases outside gene matches: 6. From germline, CDR1 is MNHEY and CDR2 SVGEGT. CDR3 in amino acids: CASSTAGVPYNEQFF. In DNA form, the CDR3 reads TGTGCCAGCAGTACCGCGGGAGTCCCCTACAATGAGCAGTTCTTC.

The CDR3 DNA reads TGTGCCAGCAGCTTGGACAGTGCAGATACGCAGTATTTT. It yields the protein CASSLDSADTQYF. The chain recombines TRBV11-3 with TRBJ2-3, with D possibly matching TRBD1 (6 bases). V was clipped by 3 bases and J by 4 bases, with 8 bases between them. The V gene's germline CDR1 is SGHNT and CDR2 YENEEA. This CDR3 comprises 13 residues.

In its sample, this clonotype was seen a few times. The chain combines TRBV12-3 or TRBV12-4 with TRBJ2-4; TRBD1 matches at 11 bases. The CDR3 length is 15 residues. The trim removed 6 bases at V and 5 bases at J, leaving 6 bases unmatched. Here the CDR3 reads CASRRTGGYQNIQYF. The DNA of the CDR3 is TGTGCCAGCAGAAGGACAGGGGGCTATCAAAACATTCAGTACTTC.

The chain carries TRBV27 and TRBJ1-1; 8 nucleotides line up with TRBD1. Trimming at V came to 6 bases and at J to 10 bases, leaving 10 bases not matched to a gene. This CDR3 has 13 amino acids. Germline CDR1 MNHEY, CDR2 SMNVEV (reference sequence). CDR3 in amino acids: CASSPRQGQAAFF. CDR3 bases: TGTGCCAGCAGCCCGAGACAGGGACAGGCAGCTTTCTTT.

The chain has TRBV30 and TRBJ2-1; 10 nucleotides agree with TRBD2. The V gene end was trimmed by 3 bases and the J gene end by 7 bases; junction bases not matched to a gene: 12. The CDR3 runs 16 residues. Germline V lookup: CDR1 GTSNPN, CDR2 SVGIG (reference sequence). In nucleotides, the CDR3 is TGTGCCTGGAGCCCCGGACTAGCGGAACACTGGAATGAGCAGTTCTTC. Amino acids: CAWSPGLAEHWNEQFF.

CDR3: CASSLVPGGSLGEQYF. The DNA of the CDR3 is TGTGCCAGCAGCTTAGTCCCGGGAGGATCCCTGGGGGAGCAGTACTTC. The rearrangement links TRBV11-1 to TRBJ2-7, with TRBD2 matching 7 bases. This CDR3 has 16 amino acids. V lost 1 base and J lost 7; bases outside the gene matches: 13. Germline CDR1 is SGHAT and CDR2 is FQDESV (reference sequence).

In this sample, this clonotype turned up a few times. V usage is TRBV4-2 and J usage is TRBJ2-5, with 12 bases that match TRBD2. CDR3 size: 16 residues. CDR1 and CDR2 from the germline V gene are LGHNA and YNFKEQ. J was trimmed by 5 bases and V by 0 bases; bases with no gene match: 4. In DNA form, the CDR3 reads TGTGCCAGCAGCCAAGATAGGGGGACTAGCGGGGAGACCCAGTACTTC. Translating gives CASSQDRGTSGETQYF.

The table lists this clonotype with a few counts. Here the CDR3 reads CASRGGGLYEQYF. CDR3 coding DNA: TGTGCCAGTCGCGGGGGAGGGTTATACGAGCAGTACTTC. The V and J genes are TRBV28 and TRBJ2-7; 7 bases line up with TRBD2. Trimming removed 9 bases from V and 4 bases from J; junction bases left unmatched: 9. In germline, CDR1 is MDHEN, CDR2 SYDVKM. CDR3 length: 13 residues.

This clonotype was detected many times. This chain connects TRBV12-3 or TRBV12-4 to TRBJ2-7; TRBD1 aligns across 10 bases. The V gene end was trimmed by 6 bases and the J gene end by 6 bases; junction bases not matched to a gene: 5. CDR3 length: 13 residues. As DNA, the CDR3 is TGTGCCAGCAGCCGGGACAGGGGTTCCGAGCAGTACTTC. Its protein product is CASSRDRGSEQYF.

This clonotype was seen ten or more times. V usage is TRBV28 and J usage is TRBJ2-3, with D possibly TRBD2 on 5 matching bases. CDR1 is MDHEN and CDR2 is SYDVKM in the germline V gene. The CDR3 runs to 15 residues. Trimming removed 0 bases from V and 4 bases from J, with 11 bases in between. CDR3 sequence (DNA): TGTGCCAGCAGTTTATGGAGAGGACTTTCAGATACGCAGTATTTT. Translated: CASSLWRGLSDTQYF.

This clonotype has only a few counts. V and J are TRBV20-1 and TRBJ1-2, with D hard to call. CDR1 is DFQATT, CDR2 SNEGSKA, per germline (reference sequence). Trimming took 6 bases from V and 8 from J, leaving 19 bases between them. The CDR3 consists of 13 residues. CDR3 in amino acids: CSARDGVKEGYTF. CDR3 coding DNA: TGCAGTGCCCGCGACGGGGTGAAGGAAGGCTACACCTTC.

This clonotype was seen ten or more times. This chain connects TRBV5-1 to TRBJ2-1; 9 bases map to TRBD1. Germline CDR1 reads SGHRS; CDR2 reads YFSETQ. The CDR3 consists of 15 residues. The J segment lost 5 bases and the V segment lost 4 bases, leaving 7 bases of the junction unmatched. Here the CDR3 DNA reads TGCGCCAGCAGCCGGACAGGGGAAGCACACAATGAGCAGTTCTTC. The encoded protein is CASSRTGEAHNEQFF.

This clonotype has at least ten counts. The chain uses TRBV12-3 or TRBV12-4 and TRBJ2-2; D is undetermined. The CDR3 contains 16 residues. The germline V and J ends were trimmed by 3 bases and 0 bases, with 11 bases remaining between them. The CDR3 sequence is CASSFGLTANTGELFF. The DNA of the CDR3 is TGTGCCAGCAGTTTCGGCCTAACAGCGAACACCGGGGAGCTGTTTTTT.

The table lists this clonotype with many counts. The rearrangement links TRBV12-3 or TRBV12-4 to TRBJ1-2; 9 bases are a match to TRBD1. After removal of 0 bases from V and 6 bases from J, the junction contained 2 bases not matched to a gene. The CDR3 length is 14 residues. The CDR3 DNA reads TGTGCCAGCAGTTTAGCGGACAGGGGAGATGGCTACACCTTC. Protein: CASSLADRGDGYTF.

The CDR3 here is CASSQDSPGLAGLNTDTQYF. The CDR3, as DNA: TGCGCCAGCAGCCAAGATTCACCCGGGCTTGCGGGACTGAACACAGATACGCAGTATTTT. The chain combines TRBV4-1 with TRBJ2-3, with D possibly matching TRBD2 (6 bases). CDR1 is MGHRA, CDR2 YSYEKL, per germline. This CDR3 spans 20 amino acids. V was shortened by 0 bases and J by 2 bases, with 24 bases between the two germline ends.

This clonotype was detected a few times. The gene calls are TRBV4-3 and TRBJ1-3; unclear D gene. V shed 1 base and J shed 0 bases, with 7 bases lying between them. The V gene's germline CDR1 is LGHNA and CDR2 YSLEER. CDR3 length: 15 residues. For the CDR3, the DNA is TGCGCCAGCAGCCAAGGTCCGAACTCTGGAAACACCATATATTTT. Amino acid sequence: CASSQGPNSGNTIYF.